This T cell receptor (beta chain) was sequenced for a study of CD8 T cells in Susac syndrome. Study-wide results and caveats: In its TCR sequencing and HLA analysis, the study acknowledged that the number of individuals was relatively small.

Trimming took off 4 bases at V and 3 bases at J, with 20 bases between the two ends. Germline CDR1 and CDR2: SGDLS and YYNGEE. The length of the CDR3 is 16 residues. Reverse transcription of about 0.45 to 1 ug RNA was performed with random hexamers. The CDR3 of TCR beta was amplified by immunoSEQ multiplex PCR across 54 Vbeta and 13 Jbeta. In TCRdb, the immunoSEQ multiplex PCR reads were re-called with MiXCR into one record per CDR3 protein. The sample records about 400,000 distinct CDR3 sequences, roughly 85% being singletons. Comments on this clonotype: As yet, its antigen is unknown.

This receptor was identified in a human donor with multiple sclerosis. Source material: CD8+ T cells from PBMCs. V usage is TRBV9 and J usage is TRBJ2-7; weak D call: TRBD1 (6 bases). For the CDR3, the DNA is TGTGCCAGCAGCACCGAAGGGGACAAAGGGGACTACGAGCAGTACTTC. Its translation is CASSTEGDKGDYEQYF.